This T cell receptor beta chain was retrieved from a study of T-cell reconstitution after alpha-beta-depleted transplantation in children. The sample holds many counts of this clonotype. Preparation of the TCRbeta library used unique molecular identifiers. TCRdb independently ran MiXCR on the PCR reads; one entry per CDR3 protein. The sample holds about 240,000 distinct CDR3 sequences, around 11% seen once. The CDR3 length is 14 residues. Trimming left V 2 bases short and J 1 base short, with 8 bases between. The germline V gene encodes CDR1 MNHEY and CDR2 SVGAGI. This clonotype was sampled from a human donor who donated a stem cell graft to a child with acute lymphoblastic leukemia. This chain links TRBV6-5 with TRBJ2-5; D gene ambiguous. This sample comprised PBMCs from the stem cell graft donor, obtained from the stem cell graft. CDR3 region: CASSYDIAQETQYF. The CDR3 DNA is TGTGCCAGCAGTTACGACATAGCCCAAGAGACCCAGTACTTC.